This T cell receptor (beta chain) originates from a study of identical twins. The CDR3 is 15 amino acids. The V and J ends lost 3 bases and 7 bases, in that order; junction bases with no gene match: 7. The germline V gene encodes CDR1 SGHRS and CDR2 YFSETQ. This clonotype came up many times. TCRdb recomputed calls from the 5' RACE reads with MiXCR, one row per CDR3 protein. Among 500,000 to 700,000 distinct CDR3 sequences listed, under 8.5% were seen once. These data also featured in a second study, about yellow fever vaccine responses in identical twins.

The sequencing sample was made of PBMCs. The chain links TRBV5-1 to TRBJ1-2; 12 bases fit TRBD1. This TCR came from a woman under 30 in good health. DNA for the CDR3: TGCGCCAGCAGCTGGACGGGACAGGGGGCGCGTGGCTACACCTTC. Translation: CASSWTGQGARGYTF.